The entry that follows covers one T cell receptor beta chain sequence. The data originate from a study of blood T cell repertoires in COVID-19. Study-wide background: Samples taken during acute and convalescent COVID-19 were collected in the United States, Italy and Spain. T cells, B-cell-depleted T cells, or PBMCs supplied cDNA or gDNA.

Germline CDR1 is SGHRS and CDR2 is YFSETQ. The CDR3 runs to 13 residues. The V and J ends lost 0 bases and 3 bases respectively, with 7 bases between them. Per the original methods: Nucleated cell counts were estimated from reference gene primer amplification. TCRdb's table, derived via immunoSEQ multiplex PCR, lists solely in-frame clones and lacks some. That table supplies the V and J calls and clone size; D and trimming were determined from the DNA. The sample holds about 120,000 clones, under 80% seen once. Sequenced material: peripheral blood. This sequence was found in a man between 65 and 79 years old with acute or convalescent COVID-19. The chain carries TRBV5-1 and TRBJ2-7; D is unclear. CDR3 residues: CASSLGLVYEQYF. CDR3 sequence (DNA): TGCGCCAGCAGCTTGGGGTTAGTCTACGAGCAGTACTTC.